The rows below give T cell receptor beta chains drawn from one sample of a study of blood T cell repertoires in COVID-19. Assay: immunoSEQ multiplex PCR; the TCRdb copy retains only in-frame clones and omits some. This table has about 230,000 clones, about nine tenths appearing once. Sequences were obtained from peripheral blood. The receptors were gathered from a man aged 50-60 years with COVID-19, enrolled during active disease. CDR3s include the opening cysteine and the closing phenylalanine or tryptophan.

J gene | V gene | CDR3 protein
TRBJ2-7 | TRBV24-1 | CATSDRSYEQYF
TRBJ1-5 | TRBV19 | CASSIRLMAGASNQPQHF
TRBJ2-5 | TRBV12-5 | CASGLVSAGEETQYF
TRBJ2-7 | TRBV5-1 | CASSLGASGPQTYYEQYF
TRBJ1-2 | TRBV7-9 | CASSGTGTGGPGYTF
TRBJ2-7 | TRBV4-2 | CASSQDRNPLDEQYF
TRBJ2-7 | TRBV7-2 | CASSFLQGSYYEQYF
TRBJ2-5 | TRBV5-1 | CASSLASARQETQYF
TRBJ2-7 | TRBV5-4 | CASSLVGTGFLRSEQYF
TRBJ2-3 | TRBV5-1 | CASSRGLAATDTQYF
TRBJ2-5 | TRBV27 | CASGRLAGIQETQYF
TRBJ2-5 | TRBV19 | CASSIGRQGSETQYF
TRBJ1-2 | TRBV24-1 | CATSDPGEATGYTF
TRBJ1-3 | TRBV4-2 | CASSQDHRASGNTIYF
TRBJ1-6 | TRBV5-6 | CASSGGQANSPLHF
TRBJ1-2 | TRBV28 | CASSPGQGAQNGYTF
TRBJ2-7 | TRBV3-1/TRBV3-2 | CASSPGLAGTSYEQYF
TRBJ1-5 | TRBV15 | CATSRGDSSNQPQHF
TRBJ2-7 | TRBV6-5 | CASNHTRQYEQYF
TRBJ1-3 | TRBV10-3 | CATEGGNTIYF
TRBJ1-6 | TRBV14 | CASSQGTGLNSPLHF
TRBJ2-5 | TRBV5-5 | CASSLDNQETQYF
TRBJ2-7 | TRBV4-1 | CASSQDGDRANYEQYF
TRBJ1-3 | TRBV7-9 | CASSLGQGLSGNTIYF
TRBJ2-2 | TRBV5-1 | CASSKGHDTGELFF
TRBJ1-1 | TRBV4-1 | CASSQNAGGIGTEAFF
TRBJ2-2 | TRBV6-2/TRBV6-3 | CASSYPPGGHGELFF
TRBJ1-2 | TRBV3-1/TRBV3-2 | CASTPEPGWYGYTF
TRBJ1-2 | TRBV12-3/TRBV12-4 | CASSPRGGFGYTF
TRBJ2-3 | TRBV25-1 | CASSESDRSPTDTQYF
TRBJ1-1 | TRBV7-9 | CASSFGTGGLSAEAFF
TRBJ1-3 | TRBV3-1/TRBV3-2 | CASSQDSDRGLSGNTIYF
TRBJ1-4 | TRBV7-9 | CASSLAGQGAATNEKLFF
TRBJ1-2 | TRBV6-6 | CASSPARVDGYTF
TRBJ2-2 | TRBV24-1 | CATSDLDRASGELFF
TRBJ1-1 | TRBV28 | CASSPPLGFEAFF
TRBJ1-5 | TRBV5-1 | CASSLLEDTSKHF
TRBJ1-2 | TRBV15 | CATSRVAGPYGYTF
TRBJ1-1 | TRBV11-2 | CASSYRGGATQAFF
TRBJ1-5 | TRBV5-1 | CASSADGTGSQPQHF
TRBJ1-2 | TRBV6-2/TRBV6-3 | CASSSVRDIYLGYTF
TRBJ1-2 | TRBV2 | CASSEAWTAARDGYTF
TRBJ2-1 | TRBV5-8 | CASSLVGGVQANEQFF
TRBJ1-1 | TRBV5-1 | CASRGHQTEAFF
TRBJ2-1 | TRBV10-3 | CAISTSGGYNEQFF
TRBJ2-3 | TRBV27 | CASSLPGGGRTDTQYF
TRBJ1-2 | TRBV6-6 | CASSPPPGGYGYTF
TRBJ1-1 | TRBV27 | CASSFQGGFTEAFF